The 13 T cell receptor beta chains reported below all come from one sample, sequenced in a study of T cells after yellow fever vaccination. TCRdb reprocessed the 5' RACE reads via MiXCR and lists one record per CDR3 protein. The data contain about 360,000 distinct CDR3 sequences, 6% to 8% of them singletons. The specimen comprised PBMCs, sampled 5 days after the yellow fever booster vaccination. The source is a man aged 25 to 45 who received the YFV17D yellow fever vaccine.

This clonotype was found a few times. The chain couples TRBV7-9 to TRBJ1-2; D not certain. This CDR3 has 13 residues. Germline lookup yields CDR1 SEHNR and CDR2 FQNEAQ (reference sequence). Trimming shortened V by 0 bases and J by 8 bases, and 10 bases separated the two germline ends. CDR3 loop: CASSLATAVGYTF. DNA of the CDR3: TGTGCCAGCAGCTTAGCAACCGCCGTGGGCTACACCTTC. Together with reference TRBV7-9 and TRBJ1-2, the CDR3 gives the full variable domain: DTGVSQNPRHKITKRGQNVTFRCDPISEHNRLYWYRQTLGQGPEFLTYFQNEAQLEKSRLLSDRFSAERPKGSFSTLEIQRTEQGDSAMYLCASSLATAVGYTFGSGTRLTVV.

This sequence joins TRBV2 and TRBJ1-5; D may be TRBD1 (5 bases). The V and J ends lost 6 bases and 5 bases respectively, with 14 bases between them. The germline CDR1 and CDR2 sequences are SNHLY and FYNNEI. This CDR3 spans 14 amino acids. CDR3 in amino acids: CASSAGTLYQPQHF. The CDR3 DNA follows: TGTGCCAGCAGCGCCGGGACCTTATATCAGCCCCAGCATTTT.

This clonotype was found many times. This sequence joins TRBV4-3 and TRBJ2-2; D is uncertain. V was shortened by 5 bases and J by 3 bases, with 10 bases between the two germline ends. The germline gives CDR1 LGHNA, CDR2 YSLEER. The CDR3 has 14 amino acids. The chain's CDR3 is CASSSWTDTGELFF. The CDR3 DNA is TGCGCCAGCAGCTCTTGGACCGACACCGGGGAGCTGTTTTTT.

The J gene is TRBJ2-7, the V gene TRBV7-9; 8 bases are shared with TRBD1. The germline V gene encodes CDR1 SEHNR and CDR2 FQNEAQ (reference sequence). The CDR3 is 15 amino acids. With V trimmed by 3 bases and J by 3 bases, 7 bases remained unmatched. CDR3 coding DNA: TGTGCCAGCAGCTTTAAGGACAGGGAAAACTACGAGCAGTACTTC. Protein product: CASSFKDRENYEQYF.

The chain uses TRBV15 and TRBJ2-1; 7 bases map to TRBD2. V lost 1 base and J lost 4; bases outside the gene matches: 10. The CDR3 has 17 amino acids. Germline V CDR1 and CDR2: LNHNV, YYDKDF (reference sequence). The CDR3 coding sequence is TGTGCCACCAGCAGAGGGACCGGGCTAGCGGAATACAATGAGCAGTTCTTC. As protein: CATSRGTGLAEYNEQFF.

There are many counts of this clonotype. CDR3 DNA sequence: TGCGCCAGCTCGAGCCTTTGGCGGCCCACAGATACGCAGTATTTT. Translation: CASSSLWRPTDTQYF. This chain connects TRBV5-1 to TRBJ2-3, with D uncertain. Germline V gene sequence: CDR1 SGHRS, CDR2 YFSETQ. V lost 7 bases, J lost 2 bases, and 17 bases lay in between. The CDR3 has 15 residues. Using reference TRBV5-1 and TRBJ2-3 for the parts outside the CDR3, the full variable domain is KAGVTQTPRYLIKTRGQQVTLSCSPISGHRSVSWYQQTPGQGLQFLFEYFSETQRNKGNFPGRFSGRQFSNSRSEMNVSTLELGDSALYLCASSSLWRPTDTQYFGPGTRLTVL.

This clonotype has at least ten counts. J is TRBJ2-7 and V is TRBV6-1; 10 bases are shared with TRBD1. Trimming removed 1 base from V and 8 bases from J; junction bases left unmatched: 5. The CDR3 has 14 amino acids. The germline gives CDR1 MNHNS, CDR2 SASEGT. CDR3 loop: CASSEVRTGGQQYF. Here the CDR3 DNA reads TGTGCCAGCAGTGAAGTAAGGACAGGGGGACAGCAGTACTTC.

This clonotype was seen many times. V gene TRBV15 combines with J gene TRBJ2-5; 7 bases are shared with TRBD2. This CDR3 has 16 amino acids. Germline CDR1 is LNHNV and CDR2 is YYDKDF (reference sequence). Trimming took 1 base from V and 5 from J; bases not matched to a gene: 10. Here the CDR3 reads CATSRGGTTLKETQYF. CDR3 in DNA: TGTGCCACCAGCAGAGGGGGGACTACTTTAAAGGAGACCCAGTACTTC.

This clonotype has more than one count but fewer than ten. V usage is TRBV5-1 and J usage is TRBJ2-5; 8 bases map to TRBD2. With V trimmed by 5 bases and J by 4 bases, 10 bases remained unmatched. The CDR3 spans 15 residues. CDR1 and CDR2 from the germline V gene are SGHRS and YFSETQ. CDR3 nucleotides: TGCGCCAGCAGTCCCACTAGCGGAACGGGAGAGACCCAGTACTTC. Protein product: CASSPTSGTGETQYF.

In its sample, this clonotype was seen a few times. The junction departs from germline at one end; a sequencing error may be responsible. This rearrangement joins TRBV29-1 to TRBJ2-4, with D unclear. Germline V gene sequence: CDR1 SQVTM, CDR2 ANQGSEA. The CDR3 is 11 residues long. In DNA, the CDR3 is TGCAGCGGTGAAGAATTAAACATTCAGTACTTC. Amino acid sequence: CSGEELNIQYF.

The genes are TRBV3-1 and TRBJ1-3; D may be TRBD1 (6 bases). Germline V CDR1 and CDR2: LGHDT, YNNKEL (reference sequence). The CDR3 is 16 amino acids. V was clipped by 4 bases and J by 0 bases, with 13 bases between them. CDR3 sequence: CASSPGGGSSGNTIYF. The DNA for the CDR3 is TGTGCCAGCAGCCCCGGTGGGGGCTCCTCTGGAAACACCATATATTTT.

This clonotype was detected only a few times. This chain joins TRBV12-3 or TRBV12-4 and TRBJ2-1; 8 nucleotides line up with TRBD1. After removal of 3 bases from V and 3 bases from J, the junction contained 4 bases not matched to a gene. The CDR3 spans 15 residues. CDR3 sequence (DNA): TGTGCCAGCAGTTTCTGGACAGGGAACTACAATGAGCAGTTCTTC. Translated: CASSFWTGNYNEQFF.

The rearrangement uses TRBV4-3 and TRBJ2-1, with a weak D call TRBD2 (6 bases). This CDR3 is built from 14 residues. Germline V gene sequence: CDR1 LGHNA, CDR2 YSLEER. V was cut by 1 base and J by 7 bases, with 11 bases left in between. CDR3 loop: CASSQGPGRNEQFF. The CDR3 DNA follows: TGCGCCAGCAGCCAAGGTCCAGGGAGGAATGAGCAGTTCTTC.